This record concerns one T cell receptor (beta chain) sequence. This sample was taken from a study of shared clonotypes between healthy human individuals. Assay execution proceeded at the deep level. Replicate PCRs run on unsorted PBMC used 300 ng DNA, which was about 28,000 T cell genomes. Sequencing was performed on unsorted PBMC DNA using ten immunoSEQ deep assay plates. Original data processing: ImmunoSEQ yielded junction-only sequences lacking quality scores, so filtering differed. Generated by immunoSEQ multiplex PCR, the TCRdb table keeps only in-frame clones and is missing some. V and J calls and clone size come straight from that table; D and trimming were deduced from the DNA. The sample has some 530,000 clones; roughly 80% are singletons. The J segment lost 2 bases and the V segment lost 4 bases, leaving 5 bases of the junction unmatched. This CDR3 region has 15 residues. The germline V gene has CDR1 GTSNPN and CDR2 SVGIG (reference sequence).

Source material: PBMCs. The chain links TRBV30 to TRBJ2-1; TRBD2 matches 10 bases. The source is a woman aged 40 to 49 in good health. Some clones in this sample may be carry-over from other donors' samples. CDR3 sequence (DNA): TGTGCCTGGACCCTTCTAGCGGGAGCCTACAATGAGCAGTTCTTC. Encoded protein: CAWTLLAGAYNEQFF. Filled out from reference TRBV30 and TRBJ2-1, the complete variable domain reads SQTIHQWPATLVQPVGSPLSLECTVEGTSNPNLYWYRQAAGRGLQLLFYSVGIGQISSEVPQNLSASRPQDRQFILSSKKLLLSDSGFYLCAWTLLAGAYNEQFFGPGTRLTVL.